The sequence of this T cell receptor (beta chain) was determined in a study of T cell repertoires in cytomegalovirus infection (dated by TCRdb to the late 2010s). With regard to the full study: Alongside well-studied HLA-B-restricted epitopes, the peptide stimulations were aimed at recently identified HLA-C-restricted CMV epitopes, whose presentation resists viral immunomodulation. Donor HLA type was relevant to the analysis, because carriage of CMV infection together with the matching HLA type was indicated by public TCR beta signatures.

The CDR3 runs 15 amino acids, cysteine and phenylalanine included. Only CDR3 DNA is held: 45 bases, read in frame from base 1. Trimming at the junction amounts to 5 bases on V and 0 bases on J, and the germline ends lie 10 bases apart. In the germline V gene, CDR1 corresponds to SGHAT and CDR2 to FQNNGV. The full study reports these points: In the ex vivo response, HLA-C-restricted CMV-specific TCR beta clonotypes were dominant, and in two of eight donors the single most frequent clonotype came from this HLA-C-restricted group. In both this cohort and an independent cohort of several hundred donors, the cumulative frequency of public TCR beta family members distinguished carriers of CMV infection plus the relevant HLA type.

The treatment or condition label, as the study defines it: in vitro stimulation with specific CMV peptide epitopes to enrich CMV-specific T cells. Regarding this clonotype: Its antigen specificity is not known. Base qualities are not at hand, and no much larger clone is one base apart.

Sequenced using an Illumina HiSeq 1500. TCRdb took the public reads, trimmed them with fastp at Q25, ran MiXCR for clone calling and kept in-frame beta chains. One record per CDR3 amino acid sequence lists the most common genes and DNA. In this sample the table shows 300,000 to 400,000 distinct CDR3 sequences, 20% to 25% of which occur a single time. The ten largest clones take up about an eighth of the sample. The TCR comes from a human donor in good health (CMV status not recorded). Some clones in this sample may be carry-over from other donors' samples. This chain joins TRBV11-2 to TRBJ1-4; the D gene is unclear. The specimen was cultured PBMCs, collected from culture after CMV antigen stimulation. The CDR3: CASSDYDPTNEKLFF. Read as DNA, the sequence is TGTGCCAGCAGCGATTATGACCCAACTAATGAAAAACTGTTTTTT.